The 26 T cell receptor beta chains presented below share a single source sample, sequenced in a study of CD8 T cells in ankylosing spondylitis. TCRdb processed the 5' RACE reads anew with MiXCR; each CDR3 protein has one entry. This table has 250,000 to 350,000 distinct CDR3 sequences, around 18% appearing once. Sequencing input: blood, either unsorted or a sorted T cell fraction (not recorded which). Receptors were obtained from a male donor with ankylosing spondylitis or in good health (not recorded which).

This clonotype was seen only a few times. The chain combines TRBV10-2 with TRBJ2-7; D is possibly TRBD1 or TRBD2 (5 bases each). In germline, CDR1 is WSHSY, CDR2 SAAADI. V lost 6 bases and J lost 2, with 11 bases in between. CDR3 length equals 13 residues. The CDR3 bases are TGCGCCAGCAGCGGGACGCCCACCTACGAGCAGTACGTC. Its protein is CASSGTPTYEQYV.

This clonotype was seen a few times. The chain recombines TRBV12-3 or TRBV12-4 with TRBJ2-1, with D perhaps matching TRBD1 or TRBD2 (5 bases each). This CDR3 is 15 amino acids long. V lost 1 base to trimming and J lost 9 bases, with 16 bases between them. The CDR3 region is CASSLEGTPSAEQFF. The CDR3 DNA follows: TGTGCCAGCAGTTTAGAAGGGACCCCTTCAGCTGAGCAGTTCTTC.

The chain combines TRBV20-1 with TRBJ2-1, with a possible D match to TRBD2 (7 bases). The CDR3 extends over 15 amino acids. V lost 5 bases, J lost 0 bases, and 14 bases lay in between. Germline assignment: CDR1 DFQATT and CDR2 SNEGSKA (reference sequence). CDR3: CSARAGEGSYNEQFF. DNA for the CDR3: TGCAGTGCTCGGGCAGGGGAGGGCTCCTACAATGAGCAGTTCTTC.

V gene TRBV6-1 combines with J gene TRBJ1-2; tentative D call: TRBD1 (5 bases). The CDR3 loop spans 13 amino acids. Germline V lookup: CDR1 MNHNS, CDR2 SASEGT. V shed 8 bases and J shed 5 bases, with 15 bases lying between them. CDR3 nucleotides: TGTGCCAGCGTGGGAGCGGGGGGGTATGGCTACACCTTC. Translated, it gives CASVGAGGYGYTF.

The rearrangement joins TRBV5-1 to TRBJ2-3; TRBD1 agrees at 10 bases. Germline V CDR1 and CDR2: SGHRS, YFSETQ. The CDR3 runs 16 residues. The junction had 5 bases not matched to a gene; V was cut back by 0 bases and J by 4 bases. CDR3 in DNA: TGCGCCAGCAGCTTGGCGGACAGGGGGGAGGCAGATACGCAGTATTTT. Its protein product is CASSLADRGEADTQYF.

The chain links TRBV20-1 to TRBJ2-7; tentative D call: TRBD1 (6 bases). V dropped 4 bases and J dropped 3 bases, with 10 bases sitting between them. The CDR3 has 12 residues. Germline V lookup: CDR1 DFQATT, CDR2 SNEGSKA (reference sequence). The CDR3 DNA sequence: TGCAGTGCTAAGGACAGAGTCTACGAGCAGTACGTC. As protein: CSAKDRVYEQYV.

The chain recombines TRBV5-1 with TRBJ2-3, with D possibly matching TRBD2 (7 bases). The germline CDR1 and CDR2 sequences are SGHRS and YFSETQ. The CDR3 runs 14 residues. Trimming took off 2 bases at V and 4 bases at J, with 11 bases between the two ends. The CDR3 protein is CASSFGGRADTQYF. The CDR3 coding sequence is TGCGCCAGCAGCTTCGGGGGGCGCGCAGATACGCAGTATTTT.

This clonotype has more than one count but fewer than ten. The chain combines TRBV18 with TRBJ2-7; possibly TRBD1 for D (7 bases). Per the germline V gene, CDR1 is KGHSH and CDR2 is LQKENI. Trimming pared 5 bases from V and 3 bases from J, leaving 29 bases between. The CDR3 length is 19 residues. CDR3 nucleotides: TGTGCCAGCTCATCCTCACCCCCTAACAGGGGAAGGAGGGACTACGAGCAGTACGTC. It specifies CASSSSPPNRGRRDYEQYV.

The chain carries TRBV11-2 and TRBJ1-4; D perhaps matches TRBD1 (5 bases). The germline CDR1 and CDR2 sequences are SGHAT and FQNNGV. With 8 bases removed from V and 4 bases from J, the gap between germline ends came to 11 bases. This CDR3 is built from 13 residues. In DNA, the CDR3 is TGTGCCAGCTCAGAGGGGATTAATGAAAAACTGTTTTTT. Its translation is CASSEGINEKLFF. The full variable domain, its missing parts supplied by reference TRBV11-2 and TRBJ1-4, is EAGVAQSPRYKIIEKRQSVAFWCNPISGHATLYWYQQILGQGPKLLIQFQNNGVVDDSQLPKDRFSAERLKGVDSTLKIQPAKLEDSAVYLCASSEGINEKLFFGSGTQLSVL.

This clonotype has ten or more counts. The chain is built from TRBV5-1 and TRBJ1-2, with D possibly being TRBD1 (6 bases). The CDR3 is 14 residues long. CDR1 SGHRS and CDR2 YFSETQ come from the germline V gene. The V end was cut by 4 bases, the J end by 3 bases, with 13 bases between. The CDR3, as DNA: TGCGCCAGCAGCGCTCACAGGGTGGACTATGGCTACACCTTC. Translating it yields CASSAHRVDYGYTF.

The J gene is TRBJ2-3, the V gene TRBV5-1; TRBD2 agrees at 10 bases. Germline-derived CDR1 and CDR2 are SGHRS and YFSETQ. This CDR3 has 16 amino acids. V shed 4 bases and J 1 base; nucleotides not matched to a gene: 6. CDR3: CASSMGLAYGTDTQYF. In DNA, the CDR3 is TGCGCCAGCAGCATGGGACTAGCGTATGGCACAGATACGCAGTATTTT.

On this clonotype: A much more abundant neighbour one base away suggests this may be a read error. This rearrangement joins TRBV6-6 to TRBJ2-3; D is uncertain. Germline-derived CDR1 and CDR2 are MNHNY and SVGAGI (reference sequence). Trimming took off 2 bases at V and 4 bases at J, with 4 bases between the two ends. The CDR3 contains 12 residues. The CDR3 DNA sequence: TGTGCCAGCAGTTACCCCGCAGATACGCAGTATTTT. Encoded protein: CASSYPADTQYF.

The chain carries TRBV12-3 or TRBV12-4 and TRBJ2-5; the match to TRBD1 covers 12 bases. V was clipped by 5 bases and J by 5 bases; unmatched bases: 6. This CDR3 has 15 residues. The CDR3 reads CASSPGTGGVETQYF. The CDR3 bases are TGTGCCAGCAGTCCTGGGACAGGGGGCGTGGAGACCCAGTACTTC.

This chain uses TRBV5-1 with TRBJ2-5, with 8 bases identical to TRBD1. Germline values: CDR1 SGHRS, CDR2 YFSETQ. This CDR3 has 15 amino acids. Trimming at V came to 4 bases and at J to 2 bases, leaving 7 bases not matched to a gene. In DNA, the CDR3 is TGCGCCAGCAGCGTGGCAGGACAGGGTCAAGAGACCCAGTACTTC. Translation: CASSVAGQGQETQYF.

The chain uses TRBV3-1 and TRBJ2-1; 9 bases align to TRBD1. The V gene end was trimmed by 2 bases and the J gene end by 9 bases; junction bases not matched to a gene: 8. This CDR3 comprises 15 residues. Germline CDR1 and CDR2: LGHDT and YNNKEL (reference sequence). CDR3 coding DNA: TGTGCCAGCAGCCAATACCGGGACAGGGCTGGTGAGCAGTTCTTC. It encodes CASSQYRDRAGEQFF.

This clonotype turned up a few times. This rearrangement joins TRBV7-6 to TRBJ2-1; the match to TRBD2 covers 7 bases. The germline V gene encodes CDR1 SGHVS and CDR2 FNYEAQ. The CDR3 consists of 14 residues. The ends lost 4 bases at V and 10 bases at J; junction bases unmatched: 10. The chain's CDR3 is CASSSLTGAGEQFF. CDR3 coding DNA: TGTGCCAGCAGCTCATTAACCGGAGCGGGGGAGCAGTTCTTC.

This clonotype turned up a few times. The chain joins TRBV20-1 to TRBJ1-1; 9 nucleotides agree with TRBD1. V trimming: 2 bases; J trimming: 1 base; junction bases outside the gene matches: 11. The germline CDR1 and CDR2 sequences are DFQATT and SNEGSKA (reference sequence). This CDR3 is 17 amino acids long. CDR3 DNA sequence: TGCAGTGCTAGATCCTCGACAGGGGGGATTCGGAACACTGAAGCTTTCTTT. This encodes CSARSSTGGIRNTEAFF.

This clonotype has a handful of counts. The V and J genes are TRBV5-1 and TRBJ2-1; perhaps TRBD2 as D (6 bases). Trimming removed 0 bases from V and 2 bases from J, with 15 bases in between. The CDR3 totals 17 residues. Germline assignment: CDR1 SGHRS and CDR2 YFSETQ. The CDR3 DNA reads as TGCGCCAGCAGCTTGGTGGGGGGTCGTGCTACCTACAATGAGCAGTTCTTC. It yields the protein CASSLVGGRATYNEQFF.

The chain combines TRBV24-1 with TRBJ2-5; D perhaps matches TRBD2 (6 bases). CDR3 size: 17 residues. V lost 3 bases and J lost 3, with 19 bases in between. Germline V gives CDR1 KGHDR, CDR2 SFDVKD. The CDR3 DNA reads TGTGCCACCAGTGATCTTCCCCTAGCGAGGGTCGAAGAGACCCAGTACTTC. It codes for CATSDLPLARVEETQYF.

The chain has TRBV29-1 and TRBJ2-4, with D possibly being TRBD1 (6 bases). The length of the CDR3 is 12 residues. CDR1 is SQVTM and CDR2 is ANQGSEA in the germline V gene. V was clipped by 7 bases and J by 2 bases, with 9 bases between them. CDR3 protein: CSGGGTKNIQYF. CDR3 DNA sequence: TGCAGCGGAGGGGGAACCAAAAACATTCAGTACTTC.

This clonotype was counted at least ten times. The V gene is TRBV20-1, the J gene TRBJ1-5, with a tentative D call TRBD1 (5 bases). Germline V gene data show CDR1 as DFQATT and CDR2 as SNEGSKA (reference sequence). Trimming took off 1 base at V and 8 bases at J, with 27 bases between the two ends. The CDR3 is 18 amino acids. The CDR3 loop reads CSARVPAGYASSSKPQHF. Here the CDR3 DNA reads TGCAGTGCTAGAGTGCCGGCAGGGTATGCCTCAAGCTCCAAGCCCCAGCATTTT.

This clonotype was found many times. In DNA, the CDR3 is TGCGCCAGCAGCTTGGCCCCGTTAGCCGATGAGCAGTTCTTC. As protein: CASSLAPLADEQFF. J is TRBJ2-1 and V is TRBV5-1, with unresolved D. The CDR3 covers 14 residues. Looked up from germline, CDR1 is SGHRS and CDR2 is YFSETQ. Between the trimmed V and J ends, which lost 0 bases and 8 bases, there was a span of 12 bases.

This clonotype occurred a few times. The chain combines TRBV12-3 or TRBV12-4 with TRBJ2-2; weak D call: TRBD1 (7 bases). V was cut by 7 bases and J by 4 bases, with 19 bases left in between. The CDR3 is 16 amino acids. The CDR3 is CASIPWRGRGTGELFF. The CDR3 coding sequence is TGTGCCAGCATCCCCTGGAGGGGGCGCGGCACCGGGGAGCTGTTTTTT.

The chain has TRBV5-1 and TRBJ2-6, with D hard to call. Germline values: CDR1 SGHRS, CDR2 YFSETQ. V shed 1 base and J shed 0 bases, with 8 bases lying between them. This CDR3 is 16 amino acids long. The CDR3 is CASSLTSVSGANVLTF. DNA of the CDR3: TGCGCCAGCAGCTTGACGAGCGTCTCTGGGGCCAACGTCCTGACTTTC. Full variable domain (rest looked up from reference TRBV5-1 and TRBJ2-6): KAGVTQTPRYLIKTRGQQVTLSCSPISGHRSVSWYQQTPGQGLQFLFEYFSETQRNKGNFPGRFSGRQFSNSRSEMNVSTLELGDSALYLCASSLTSVSGANVLTFGAGSRLTVL.

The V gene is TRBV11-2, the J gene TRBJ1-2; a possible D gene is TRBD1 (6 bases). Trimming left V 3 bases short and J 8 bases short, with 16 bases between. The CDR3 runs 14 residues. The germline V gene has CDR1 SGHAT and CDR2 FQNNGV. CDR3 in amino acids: CASSLADRSGGYTF. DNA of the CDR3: TGTGCCAGCAGCTTGGCTGACAGGTCCGGGGGCTACACCTTC.

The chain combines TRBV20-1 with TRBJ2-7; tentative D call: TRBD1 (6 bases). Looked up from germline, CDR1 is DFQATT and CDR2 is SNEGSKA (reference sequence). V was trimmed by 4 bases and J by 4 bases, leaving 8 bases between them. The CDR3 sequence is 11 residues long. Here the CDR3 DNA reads TGCAGTGCTACGGACAGATACGAGCAGTACGTC. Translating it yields CSATDRYEQYV.